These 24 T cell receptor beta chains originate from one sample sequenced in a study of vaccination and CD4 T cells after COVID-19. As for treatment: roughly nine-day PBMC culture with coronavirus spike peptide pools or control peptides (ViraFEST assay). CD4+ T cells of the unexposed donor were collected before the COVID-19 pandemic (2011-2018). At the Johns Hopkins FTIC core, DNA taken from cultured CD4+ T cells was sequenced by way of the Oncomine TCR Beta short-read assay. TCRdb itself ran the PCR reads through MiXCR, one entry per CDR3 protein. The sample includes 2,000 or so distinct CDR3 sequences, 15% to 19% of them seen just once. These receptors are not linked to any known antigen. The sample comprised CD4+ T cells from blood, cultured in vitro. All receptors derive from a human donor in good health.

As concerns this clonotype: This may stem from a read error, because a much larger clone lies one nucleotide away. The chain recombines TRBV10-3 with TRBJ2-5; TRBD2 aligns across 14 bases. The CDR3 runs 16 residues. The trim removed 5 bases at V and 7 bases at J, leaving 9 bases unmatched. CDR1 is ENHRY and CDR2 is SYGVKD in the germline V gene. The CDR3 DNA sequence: TGTGCCATCAGTCCGCGGACTAGCGGGGGGACTGGGACCCAGTACTTC. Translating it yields CAISPRTSGGTGTQYF.

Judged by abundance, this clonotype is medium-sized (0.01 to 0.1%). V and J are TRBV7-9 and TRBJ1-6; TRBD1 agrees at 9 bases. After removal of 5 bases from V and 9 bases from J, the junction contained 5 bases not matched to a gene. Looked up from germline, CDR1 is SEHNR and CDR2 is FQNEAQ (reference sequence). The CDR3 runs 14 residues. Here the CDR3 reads CASSQTGGSSPLHF. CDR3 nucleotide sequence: TGTGCCAGCAGCCAGACAGGGGGGAGTTCACCCCTCCACTTT.

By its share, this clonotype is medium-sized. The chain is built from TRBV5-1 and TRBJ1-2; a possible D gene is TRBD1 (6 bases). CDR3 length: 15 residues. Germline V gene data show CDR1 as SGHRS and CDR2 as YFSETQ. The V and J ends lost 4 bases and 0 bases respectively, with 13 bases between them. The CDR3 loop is CASSAGGSANYGYTF. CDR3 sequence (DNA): TGCGCCAGCAGCGCGGGGGGCTCAGCTAACTATGGCTACACCTTC.

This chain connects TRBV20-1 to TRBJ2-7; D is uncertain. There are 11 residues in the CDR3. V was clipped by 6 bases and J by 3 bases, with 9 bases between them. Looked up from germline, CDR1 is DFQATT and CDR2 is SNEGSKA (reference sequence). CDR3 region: CSAPRSYEQYF. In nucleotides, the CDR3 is TGCAGTGCCCCCCGGAGCTACGAGCAGTACTTC.

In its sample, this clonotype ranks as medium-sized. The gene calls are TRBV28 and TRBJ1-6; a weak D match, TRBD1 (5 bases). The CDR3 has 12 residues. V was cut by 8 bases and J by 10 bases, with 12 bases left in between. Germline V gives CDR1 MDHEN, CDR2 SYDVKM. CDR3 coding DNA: TGTGCCAGCGGGTGGGGGGACTCACCCCTCCACTTT. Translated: CASGWGDSPLHF.

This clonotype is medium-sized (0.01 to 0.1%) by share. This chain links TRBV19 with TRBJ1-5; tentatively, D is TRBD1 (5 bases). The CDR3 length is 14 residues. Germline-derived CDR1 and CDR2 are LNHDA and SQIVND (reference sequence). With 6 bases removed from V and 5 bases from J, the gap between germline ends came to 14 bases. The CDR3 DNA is TGTGCCAGTAGGGGGGAGAGCGGAGATCAGCCCCAGCATTTT. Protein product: CASRGESGDQPQHF.

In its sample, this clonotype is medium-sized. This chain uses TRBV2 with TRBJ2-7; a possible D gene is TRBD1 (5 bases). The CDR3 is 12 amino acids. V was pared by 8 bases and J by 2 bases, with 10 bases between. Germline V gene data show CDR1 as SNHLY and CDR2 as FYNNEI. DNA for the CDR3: TGTGCCAGCGGGGCGGCCCCCTACGAGCAGTACTTC. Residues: CASGAAPYEQYF.

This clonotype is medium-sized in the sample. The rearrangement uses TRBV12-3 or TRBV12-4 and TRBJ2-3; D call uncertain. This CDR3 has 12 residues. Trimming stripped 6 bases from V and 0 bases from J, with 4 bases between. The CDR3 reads CASSFSTDTQYF. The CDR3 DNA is TGTGCCAGCAGCTTTAGCACAGATACGCAGTATTTT.

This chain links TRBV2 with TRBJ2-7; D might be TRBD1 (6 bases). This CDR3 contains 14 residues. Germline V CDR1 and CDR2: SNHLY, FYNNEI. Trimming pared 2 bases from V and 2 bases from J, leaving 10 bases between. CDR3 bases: TGTGCCAGCAGTGAATCGGACAGAGCCTACGAGCAGTACTTC. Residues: CASSESDRAYEQYF.

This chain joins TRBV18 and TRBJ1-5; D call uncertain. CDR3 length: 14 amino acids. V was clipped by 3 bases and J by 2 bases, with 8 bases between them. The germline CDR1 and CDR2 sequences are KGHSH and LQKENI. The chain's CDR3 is CASSPTQGNQPQHF. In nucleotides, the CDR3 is TGTGCCAGCTCACCGACGCAGGGCAATCAGCCCCAGCATTTT.

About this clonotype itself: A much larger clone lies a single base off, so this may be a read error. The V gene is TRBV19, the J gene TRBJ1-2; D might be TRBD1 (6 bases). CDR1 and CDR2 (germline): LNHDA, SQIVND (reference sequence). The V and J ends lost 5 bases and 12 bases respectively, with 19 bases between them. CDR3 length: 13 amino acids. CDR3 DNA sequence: TGTGCCAGTAGTCCGCGGACAGTCGGTAGCCACACCTTC. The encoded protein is CASSPRTVGSHTF.

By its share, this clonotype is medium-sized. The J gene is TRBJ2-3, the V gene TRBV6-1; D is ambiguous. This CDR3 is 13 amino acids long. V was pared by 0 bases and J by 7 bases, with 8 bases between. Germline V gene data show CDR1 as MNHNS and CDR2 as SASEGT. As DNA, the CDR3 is TGTGCCAGCAGTGAAGCCTTATATAATACGCAGTATTTT. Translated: CASSEALYNTQYF.

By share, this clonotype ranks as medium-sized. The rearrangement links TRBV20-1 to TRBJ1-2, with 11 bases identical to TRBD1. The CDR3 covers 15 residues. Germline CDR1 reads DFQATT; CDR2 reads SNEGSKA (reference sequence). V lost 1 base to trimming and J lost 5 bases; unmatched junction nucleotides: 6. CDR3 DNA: TGCAGTGCTAGAGTGGGGGGACAGGGGGGATATGGCTACACCTTC. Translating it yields CSARVGGQGGYGYTF.

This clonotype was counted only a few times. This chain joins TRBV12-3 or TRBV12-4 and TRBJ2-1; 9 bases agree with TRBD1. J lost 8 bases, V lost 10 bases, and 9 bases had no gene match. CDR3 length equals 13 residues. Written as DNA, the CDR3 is TGTGCCACCCGGGACAGGGTGGGCGATGAGCAGTTCTTC. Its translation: CATRDRVGDEQFF.

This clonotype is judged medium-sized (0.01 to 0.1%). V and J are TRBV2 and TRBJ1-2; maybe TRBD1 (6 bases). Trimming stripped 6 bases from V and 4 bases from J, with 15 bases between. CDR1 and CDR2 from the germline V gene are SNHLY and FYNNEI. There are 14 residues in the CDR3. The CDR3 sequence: CASRRGGPSYGYTF. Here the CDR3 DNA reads TGTGCCAGCAGGAGAGGGGGTCCGAGCTATGGCTACACCTTC.

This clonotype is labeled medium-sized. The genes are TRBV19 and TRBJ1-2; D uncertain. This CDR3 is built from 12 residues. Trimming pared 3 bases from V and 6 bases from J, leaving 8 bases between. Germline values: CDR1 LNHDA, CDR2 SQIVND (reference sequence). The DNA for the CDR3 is TGTGCCAGTAGTATCTCGGGGAATGGCTACACCTTC. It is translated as CASSISGNGYTF. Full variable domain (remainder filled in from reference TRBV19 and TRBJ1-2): DGGITQSPKYLFRKEGQNVTLSCEQNLNHDAMYWYRQDPGQGLRLIYYSQIVNDFQKGDIAEGYSVSREKKESFPLTVTSAQKNPTAFYLCASSISGNGYTFGSGTRLTVV.

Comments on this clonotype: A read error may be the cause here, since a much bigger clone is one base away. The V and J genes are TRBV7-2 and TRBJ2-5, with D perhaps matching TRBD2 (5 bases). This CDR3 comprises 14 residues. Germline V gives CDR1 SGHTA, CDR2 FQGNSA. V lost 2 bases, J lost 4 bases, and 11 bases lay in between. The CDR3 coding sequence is TGTGCCAGCAGCTTACGGGCAGAGGGAGAGACCCAGTACTTC. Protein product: CASSLRAEGETQYF. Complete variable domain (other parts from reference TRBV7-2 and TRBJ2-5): GAGVSQSPSNKVTEKGKDVELRCDPISGHTALYWYRQSLGQGLEFLIYFQGNSAPDKSGLPSDRFSAERTGGSVSTLTIQRTQQEDSAVYLCASSLRAEGETQYFGPGTRLLVL.

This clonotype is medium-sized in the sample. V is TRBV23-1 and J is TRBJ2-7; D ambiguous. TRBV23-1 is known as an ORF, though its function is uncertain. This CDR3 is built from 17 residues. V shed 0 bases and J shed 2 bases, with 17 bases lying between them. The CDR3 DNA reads TGCGCCAGCAGTCAATCGCCCATAGGGAAACCCACCTACGAGCAGTACTTC. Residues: CASSQSPIGKPTYEQYF.

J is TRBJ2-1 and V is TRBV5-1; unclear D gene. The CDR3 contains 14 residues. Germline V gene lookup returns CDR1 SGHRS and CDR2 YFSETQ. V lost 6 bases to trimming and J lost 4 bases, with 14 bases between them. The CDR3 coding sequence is TGCGCCAGCACAATATCCCCGGAATACAATGAGCAGTTCTTC. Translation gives CASTISPEYNEQFF. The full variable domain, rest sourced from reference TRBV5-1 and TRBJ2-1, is KAGVTQTPRYLIKTRGQQVTLSCSPISGHRSVSWYQQTPGQGLQFLFEYFSETQRNKGNFPGRFSGRQFSNSRSEMNVSTLELGDSALYLCASTISPEYNEQFFGPGTRLTVL.

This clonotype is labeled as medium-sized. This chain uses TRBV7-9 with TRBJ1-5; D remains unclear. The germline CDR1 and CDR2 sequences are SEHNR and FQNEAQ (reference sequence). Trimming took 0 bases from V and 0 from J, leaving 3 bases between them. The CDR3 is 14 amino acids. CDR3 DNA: TGTGCCAGCAGCTTAGCCATTAGCAATCAGCCCCAGCATTTT. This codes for CASSLAISNQPQHF.

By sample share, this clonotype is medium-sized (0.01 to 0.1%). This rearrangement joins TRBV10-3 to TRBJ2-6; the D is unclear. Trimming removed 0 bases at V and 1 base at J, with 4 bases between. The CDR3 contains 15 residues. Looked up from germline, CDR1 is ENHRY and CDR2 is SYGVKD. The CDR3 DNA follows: TGTGCCATCAGTGAGTCAACTTCTGGGGCCAACGTCCTGACTTTC. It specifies CAISESTSGANVLTF.

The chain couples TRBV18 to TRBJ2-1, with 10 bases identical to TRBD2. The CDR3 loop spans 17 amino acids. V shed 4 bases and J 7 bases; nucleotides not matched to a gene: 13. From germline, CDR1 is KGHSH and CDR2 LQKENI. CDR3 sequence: CASSRDSAGGPGNEQFF. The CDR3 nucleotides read TGTGCCAGCTCACGAGACTCAGCGGGGGGGCCTGGGAATGAGCAGTTCTTC.

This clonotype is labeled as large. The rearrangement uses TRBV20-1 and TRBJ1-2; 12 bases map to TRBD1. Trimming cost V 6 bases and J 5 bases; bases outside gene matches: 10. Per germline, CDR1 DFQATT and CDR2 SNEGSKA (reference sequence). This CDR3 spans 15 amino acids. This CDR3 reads CSAPIGTGGWYGYTF. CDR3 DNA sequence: TGCAGTGCGCCGATCGGGACAGGGGGCTGGTATGGCTACACCTTC.

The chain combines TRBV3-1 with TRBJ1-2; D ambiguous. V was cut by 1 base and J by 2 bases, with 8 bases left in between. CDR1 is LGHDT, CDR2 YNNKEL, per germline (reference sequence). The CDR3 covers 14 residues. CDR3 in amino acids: CASSQVPDNYGYTF. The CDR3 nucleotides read TGTGCCAGCAGCCAAGTCCCGGACAACTATGGCTACACCTTC.